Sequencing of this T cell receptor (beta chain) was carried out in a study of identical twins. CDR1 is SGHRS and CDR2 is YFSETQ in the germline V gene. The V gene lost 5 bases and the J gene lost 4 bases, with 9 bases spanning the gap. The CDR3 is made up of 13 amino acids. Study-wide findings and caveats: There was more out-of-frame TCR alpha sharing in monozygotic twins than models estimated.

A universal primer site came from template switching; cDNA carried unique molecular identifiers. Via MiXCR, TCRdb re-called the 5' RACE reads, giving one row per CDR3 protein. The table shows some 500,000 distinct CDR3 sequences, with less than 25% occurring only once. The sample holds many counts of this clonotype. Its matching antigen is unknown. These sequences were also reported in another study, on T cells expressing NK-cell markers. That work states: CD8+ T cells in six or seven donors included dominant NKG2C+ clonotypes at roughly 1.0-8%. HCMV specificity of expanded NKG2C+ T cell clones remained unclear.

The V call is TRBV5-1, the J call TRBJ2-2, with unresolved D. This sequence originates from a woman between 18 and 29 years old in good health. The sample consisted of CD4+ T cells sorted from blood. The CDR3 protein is CASRDGSTGELFF. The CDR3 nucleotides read TGCGCCAGCAGGGATGGTTCCACCGGGGAGCTGTTTTTT.